This TCR beta chain was documented in a study of identical twins. Trimming removed 7 bases at V and 3 bases at J, with 13 bases between. This CDR3 is built from 13 residues. Germline values: CDR1 SNHLY, CDR2 FYNNEI. TCRdb recomputed calls from the 5' RACE reads with MiXCR, one row per CDR3 protein. The data show around 1.7 million distinct CDR3 sequences, with roughly 35% seen just once and over 0.25% held by the top ten. V is TRBV2 and J is TRBJ2-7; possible D gene TRBD1, 6 bases. The clonotype originates from a newborn girl in good health. Sequencing was carried out using cord blood. The CDR3 nucleotides read TGTGCCAGCAACCGGGACACCCTCTACGAGCAGTACTTC. Translation gives CASNRDTLYEQYF.